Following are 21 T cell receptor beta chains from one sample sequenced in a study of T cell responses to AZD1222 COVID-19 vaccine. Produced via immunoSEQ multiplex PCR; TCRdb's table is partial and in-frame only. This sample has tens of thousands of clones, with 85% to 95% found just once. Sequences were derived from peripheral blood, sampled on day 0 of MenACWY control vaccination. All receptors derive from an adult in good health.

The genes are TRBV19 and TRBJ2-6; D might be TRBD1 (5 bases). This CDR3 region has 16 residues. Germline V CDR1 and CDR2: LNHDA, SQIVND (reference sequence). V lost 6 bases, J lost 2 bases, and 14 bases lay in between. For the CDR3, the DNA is TGTGCCAGTAGCTATCCCCCAGGGACTGGGGCCAACGTCCTGACTTTC. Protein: CASSYPPGTGANVLTF.

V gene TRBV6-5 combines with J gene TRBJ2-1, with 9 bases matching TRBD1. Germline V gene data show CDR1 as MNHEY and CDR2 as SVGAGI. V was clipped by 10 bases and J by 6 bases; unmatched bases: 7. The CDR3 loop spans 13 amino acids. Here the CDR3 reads CATRQGVRNEQFF. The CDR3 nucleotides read TGTGCCACCCGACAGGGGGTCCGCAATGAGCAGTTCTTC.

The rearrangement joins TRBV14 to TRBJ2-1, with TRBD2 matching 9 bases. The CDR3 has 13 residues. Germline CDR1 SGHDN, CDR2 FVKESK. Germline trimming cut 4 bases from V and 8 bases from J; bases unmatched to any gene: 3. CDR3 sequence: CASSRREGHEQFF. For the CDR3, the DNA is TGTGCCAGCAGCCGGCGGGAGGGGCATGAGCAGTTCTTC.

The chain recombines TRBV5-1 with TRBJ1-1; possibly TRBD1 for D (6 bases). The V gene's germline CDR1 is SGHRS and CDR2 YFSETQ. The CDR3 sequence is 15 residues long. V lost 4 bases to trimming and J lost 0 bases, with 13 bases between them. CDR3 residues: CASSTSTGVNTEAFF. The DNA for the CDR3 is TGCGCCAGCAGCACTTCGACAGGAGTGAACACTGAAGCTTTCTTT.

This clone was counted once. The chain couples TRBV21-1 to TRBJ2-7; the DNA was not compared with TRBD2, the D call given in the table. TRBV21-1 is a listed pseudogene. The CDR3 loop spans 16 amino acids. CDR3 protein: CASSKCGGQLNYEQYF. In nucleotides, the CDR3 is TGTGCCAGCAGCAAATGCGGGGGGCAGTTAAATTACGAGCAGTACTTC.

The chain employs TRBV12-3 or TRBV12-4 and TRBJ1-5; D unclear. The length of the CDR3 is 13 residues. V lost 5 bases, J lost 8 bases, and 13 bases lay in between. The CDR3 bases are TGTGCCAGCAGTCCCCTGGAGGTTGAGCCCCAGCATTTT. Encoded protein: CASSPLEVEPQHF.

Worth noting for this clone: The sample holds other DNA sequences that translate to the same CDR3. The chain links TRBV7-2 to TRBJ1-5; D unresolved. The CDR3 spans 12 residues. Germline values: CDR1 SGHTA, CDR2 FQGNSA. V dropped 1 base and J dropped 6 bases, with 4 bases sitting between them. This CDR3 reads CASSLGTQPQHF. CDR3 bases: TGTGCCAGCAGCTTAGGGACTCAGCCCCAGCATTTT.

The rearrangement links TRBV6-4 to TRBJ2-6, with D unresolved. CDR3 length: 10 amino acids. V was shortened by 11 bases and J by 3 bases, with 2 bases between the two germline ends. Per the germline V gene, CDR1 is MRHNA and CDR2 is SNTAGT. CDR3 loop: CADGANVLTF. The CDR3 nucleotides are TGTGCCGATGGGGCCAACGTCCTGACTTTC.

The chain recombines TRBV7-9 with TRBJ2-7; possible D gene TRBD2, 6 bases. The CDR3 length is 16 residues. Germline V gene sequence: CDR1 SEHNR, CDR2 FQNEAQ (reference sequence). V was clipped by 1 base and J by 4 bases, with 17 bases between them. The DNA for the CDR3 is TGTGCCAGCAGCTTAGTCTCTGGGAGGCCCGAGTACGAGCAGTACTTC. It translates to CASSLVSGRPEYEQYF.

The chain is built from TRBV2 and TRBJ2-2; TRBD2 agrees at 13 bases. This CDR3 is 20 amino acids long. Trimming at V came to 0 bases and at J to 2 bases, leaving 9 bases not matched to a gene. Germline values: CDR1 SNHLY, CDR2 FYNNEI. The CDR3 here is CASSEAPPGTSGDNTGELFF. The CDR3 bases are TGTGCCAGCAGTGAAGCCCCTCCCGGGACTAGCGGGGACAACACCGGGGAGCTGTTTTTT.

CDR3 nucleotide sequence: TGCAGTGCTAGTGAATTTTCGGGGTTGCAAGAGACCCAGTACTTC. Its protein is CSASEFSGLQETQYF. This chain connects TRBV20-1 to TRBJ2-5; D might be TRBD2 (5 bases). V was pared by 3 bases and J by 2 bases, with 16 bases between. This CDR3 contains 15 residues. Germline CDR1 and CDR2: DFQATT and SNEGSKA (reference sequence).

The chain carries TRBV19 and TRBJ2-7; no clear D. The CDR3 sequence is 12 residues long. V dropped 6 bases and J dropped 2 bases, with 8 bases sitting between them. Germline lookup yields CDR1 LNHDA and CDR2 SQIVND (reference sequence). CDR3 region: CASRRGPYEQYF. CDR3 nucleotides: TGTGCCAGTAGACGCGGCCCCTACGAGCAGTACTTC.

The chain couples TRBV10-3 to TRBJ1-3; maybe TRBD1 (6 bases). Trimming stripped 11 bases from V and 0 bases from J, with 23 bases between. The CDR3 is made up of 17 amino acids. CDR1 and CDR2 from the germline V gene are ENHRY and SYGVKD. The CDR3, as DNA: TGTGCCGTTCGAATCTCAGGGGCCTTAAGCTCTGGAAACACCATATATTTT. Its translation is CAVRISGALSSGNTIYF.

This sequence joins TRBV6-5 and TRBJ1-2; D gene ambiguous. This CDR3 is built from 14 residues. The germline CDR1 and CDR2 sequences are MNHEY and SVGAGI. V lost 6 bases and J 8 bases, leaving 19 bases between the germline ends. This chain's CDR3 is CASRSRTRPWGYTF. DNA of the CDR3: TGTGCCAGCAGATCACGGACTCGACCTTGGGGCTACACCTTC.

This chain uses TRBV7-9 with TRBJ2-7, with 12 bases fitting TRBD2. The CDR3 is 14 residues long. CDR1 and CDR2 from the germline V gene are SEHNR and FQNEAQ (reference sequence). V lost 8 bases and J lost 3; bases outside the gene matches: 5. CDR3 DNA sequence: TGTGCCAGCGAGACTAGCGGGAGTGACTACGAGCAGTACTTC. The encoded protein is CASETSGSDYEQYF.

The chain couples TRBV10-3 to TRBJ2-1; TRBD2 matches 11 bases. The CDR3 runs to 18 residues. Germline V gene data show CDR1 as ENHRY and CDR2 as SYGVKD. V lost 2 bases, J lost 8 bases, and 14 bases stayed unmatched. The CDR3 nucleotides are TGTGCCATCAGTGAGCCTTCCTCTAGCGGGAGGAGCCGCGATGAGCAGTTCTTC. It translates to CAISEPSSSGRSRDEQFF.

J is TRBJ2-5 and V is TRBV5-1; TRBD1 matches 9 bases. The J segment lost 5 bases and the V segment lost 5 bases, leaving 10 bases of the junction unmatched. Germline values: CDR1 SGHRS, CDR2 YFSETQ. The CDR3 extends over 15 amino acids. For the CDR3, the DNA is TGCGCCAGCAGACCTACTGGGACAGGGAGGGAGACCCAGTACTTC. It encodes CASRPTGTGRETQYF.

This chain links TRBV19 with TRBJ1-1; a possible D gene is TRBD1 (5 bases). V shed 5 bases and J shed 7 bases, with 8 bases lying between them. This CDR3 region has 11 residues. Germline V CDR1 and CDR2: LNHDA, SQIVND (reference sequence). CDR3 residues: CASSGGVEAFF. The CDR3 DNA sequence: TGTGCCAGTAGTGGGGGGGTTGAAGCTTTCTTT.

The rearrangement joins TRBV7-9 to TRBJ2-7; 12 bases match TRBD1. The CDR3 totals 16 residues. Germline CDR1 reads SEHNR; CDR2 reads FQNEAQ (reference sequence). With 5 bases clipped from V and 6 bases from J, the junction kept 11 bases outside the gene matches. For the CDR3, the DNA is TGTGCCAGCAGCGCAGGAGAGGGACAGGGGGCGCGCGAGCAGTACTTC. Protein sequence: CASSAGEGQGAREQYF.

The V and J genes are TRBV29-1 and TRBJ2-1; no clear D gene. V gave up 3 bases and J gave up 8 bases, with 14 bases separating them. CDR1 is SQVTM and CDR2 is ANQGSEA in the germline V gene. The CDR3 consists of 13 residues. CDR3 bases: TGCAGCGTTGAGGGCGAGAACCCATATGAGCAGTTCTTC. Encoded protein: CSVEGENPYEQFF.

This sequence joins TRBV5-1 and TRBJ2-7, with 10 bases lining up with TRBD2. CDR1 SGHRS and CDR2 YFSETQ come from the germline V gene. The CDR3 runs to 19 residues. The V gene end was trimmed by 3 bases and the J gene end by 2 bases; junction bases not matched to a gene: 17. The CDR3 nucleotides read TGCGCCAGCAGCTCCTATTACAGCCCCGGGACTAGCGCACCCTACGAGCAGTACTTC. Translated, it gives CASSSYYSPGTSAPYEQYF.